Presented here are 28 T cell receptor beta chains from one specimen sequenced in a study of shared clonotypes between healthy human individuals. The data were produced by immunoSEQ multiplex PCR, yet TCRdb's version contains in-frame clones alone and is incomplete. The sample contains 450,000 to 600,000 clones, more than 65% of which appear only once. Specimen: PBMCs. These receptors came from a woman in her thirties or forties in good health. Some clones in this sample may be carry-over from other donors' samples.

The DNA of the CDR3 is TGTGCCAGCAGCACGGACAGGGGGGGAGAGACCCAGTACTTC. Its protein is CASSTDRGGETQYF. J is TRBJ2-5 and V is TRBV7-9, with 10 bases lining up with TRBD1. The germline V gene has CDR1 SEHNR and CDR2 FQNEAQ (reference sequence). This CDR3 contains 14 residues. The J segment lost 4 bases and the V segment lost 5 bases, leaving 4 bases of the junction unmatched.

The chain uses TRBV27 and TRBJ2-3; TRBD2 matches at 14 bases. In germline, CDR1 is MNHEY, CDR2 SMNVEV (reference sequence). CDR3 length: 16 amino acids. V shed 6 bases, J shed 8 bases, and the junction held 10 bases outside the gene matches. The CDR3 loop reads CASRPSGTSGRGTQYF. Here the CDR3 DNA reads TGTGCCAGCAGGCCTTCCGGGACTAGCGGGAGAGGTACGCAGTATTTT.

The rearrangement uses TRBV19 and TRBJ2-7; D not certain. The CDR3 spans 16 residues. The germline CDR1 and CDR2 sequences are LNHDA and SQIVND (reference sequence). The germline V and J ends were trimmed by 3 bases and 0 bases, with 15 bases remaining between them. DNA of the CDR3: TGTGCCAGTAGTATTTCTTCGTGGGCCATCTCCTACGAGCAGTACTTC. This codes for CASSISSWAISYEQYF. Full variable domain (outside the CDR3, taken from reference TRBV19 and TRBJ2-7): DGGITQSPKYLFRKEGQNVTLSCEQNLNHDAMYWYRQDPGQGLRLIYYSQIVNDFQKGDIAEGYSVSREKKESFPLTVTSAQKNPTAFYLCASSISSWAISYEQYFGPGTRLTVT.

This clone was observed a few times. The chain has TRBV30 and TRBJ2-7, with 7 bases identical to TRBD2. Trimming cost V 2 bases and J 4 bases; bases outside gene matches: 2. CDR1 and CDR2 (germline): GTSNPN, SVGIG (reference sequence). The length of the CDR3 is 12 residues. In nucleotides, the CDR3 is TGTGCCTGGAGTAGGGAGGGGTACGAGCAGTACTTC. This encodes CAWSREGYEQYF.

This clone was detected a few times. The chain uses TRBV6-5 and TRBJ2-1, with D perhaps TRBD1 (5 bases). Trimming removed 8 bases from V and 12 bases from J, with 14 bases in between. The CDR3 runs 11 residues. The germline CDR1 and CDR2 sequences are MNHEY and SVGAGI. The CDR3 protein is CASGALLRQFF. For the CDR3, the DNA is TGTGCCAGCGGGGCCTTGCTGAGGCAGTTCTTC.

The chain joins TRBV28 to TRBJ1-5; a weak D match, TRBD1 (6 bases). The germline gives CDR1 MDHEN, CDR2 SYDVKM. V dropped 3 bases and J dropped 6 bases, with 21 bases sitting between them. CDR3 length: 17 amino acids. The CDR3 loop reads CASSFFTRDTEVQPQHF. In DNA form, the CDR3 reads TGTGCCAGCAGTTTTTTTACACGGGACACCGAAGTTCAGCCCCAGCATTTT.

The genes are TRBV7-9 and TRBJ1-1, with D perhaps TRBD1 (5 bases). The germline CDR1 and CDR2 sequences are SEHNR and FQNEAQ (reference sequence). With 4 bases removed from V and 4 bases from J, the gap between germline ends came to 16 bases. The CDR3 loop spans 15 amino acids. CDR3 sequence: CASSSTAGTTTEAFF. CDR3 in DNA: TGTGCCAGCAGCTCGACCGCCGGGACTACCACTGAAGCTTTCTTT.

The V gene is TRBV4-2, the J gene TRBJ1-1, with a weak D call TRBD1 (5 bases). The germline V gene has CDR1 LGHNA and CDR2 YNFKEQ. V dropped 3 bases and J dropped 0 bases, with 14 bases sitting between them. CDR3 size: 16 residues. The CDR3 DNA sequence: TGTGCCAGCAGCCAGGCGGGGGAATATATGAACACTGAAGCTTTCTTT. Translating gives CASSQAGEYMNTEAFF.

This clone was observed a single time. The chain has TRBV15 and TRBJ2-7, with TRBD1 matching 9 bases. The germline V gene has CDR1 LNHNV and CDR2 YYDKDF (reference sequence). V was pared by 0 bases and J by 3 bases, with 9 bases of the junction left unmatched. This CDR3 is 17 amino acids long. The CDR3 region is CATSRDSVRTGVYEQYF. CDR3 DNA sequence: TGTGCCACCAGCAGAGATTCCGTTCGGACAGGGGTCTACGAGCAGTACTTC. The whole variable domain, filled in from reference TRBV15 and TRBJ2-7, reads DAMVIQNPRYQVTQFGKPVTLSCSQTLNHNVMYWYQQKSSQAPKLLFHYYDKDFNNEADTPDNFQSRRPNTSFCFLDIRSPGLGDTAMYLCATSRDSVRTGVYEQYFGPGTRLTVT.

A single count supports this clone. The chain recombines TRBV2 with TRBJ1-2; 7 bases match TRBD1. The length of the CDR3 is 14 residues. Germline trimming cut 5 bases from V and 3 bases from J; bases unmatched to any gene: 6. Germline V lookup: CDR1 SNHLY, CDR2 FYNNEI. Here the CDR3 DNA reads TGTGCCAGCAGTTACACAGGGGAAGACTATGGCTACACCTTC. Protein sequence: CASSYTGEDYGYTF.

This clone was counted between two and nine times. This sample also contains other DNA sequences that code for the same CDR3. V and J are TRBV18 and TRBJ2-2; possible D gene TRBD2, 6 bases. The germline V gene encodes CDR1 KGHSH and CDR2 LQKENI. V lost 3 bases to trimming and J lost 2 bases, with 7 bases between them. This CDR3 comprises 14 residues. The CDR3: CASSPGTNTGELFF. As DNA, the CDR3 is TGTGCCAGCTCACCGGGGACTAACACCGGGGAGCTGTTTTTT.

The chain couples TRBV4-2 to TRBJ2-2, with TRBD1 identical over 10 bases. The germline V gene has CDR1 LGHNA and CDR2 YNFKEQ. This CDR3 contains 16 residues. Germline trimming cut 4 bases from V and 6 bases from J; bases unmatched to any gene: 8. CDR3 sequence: CASSRWSGTGAGELFF. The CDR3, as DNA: TGTGCCAGCAGCCGCTGGTCCGGGACAGGGGCCGGGGAGCTGTTTTTT.

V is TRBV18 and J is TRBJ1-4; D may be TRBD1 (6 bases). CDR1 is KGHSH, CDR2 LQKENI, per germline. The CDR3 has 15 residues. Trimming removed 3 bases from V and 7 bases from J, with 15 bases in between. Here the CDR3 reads CASSPPEGHGEKLFF. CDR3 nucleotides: TGTGCCAGCTCACCGCCAGAGGGACATGGTGAAAAACTGTTTTTT. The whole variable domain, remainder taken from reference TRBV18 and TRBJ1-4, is NAGVMQNPRHLVRRRGQEARLRCSPMKGHSHVYWYRQLPEEGLKFMVYLQKENIIDESGMPKERFSAEFPKEGPSILRIQQVVRGDSAAYFCASSPPEGHGEKLFFGSGTQLSVL.

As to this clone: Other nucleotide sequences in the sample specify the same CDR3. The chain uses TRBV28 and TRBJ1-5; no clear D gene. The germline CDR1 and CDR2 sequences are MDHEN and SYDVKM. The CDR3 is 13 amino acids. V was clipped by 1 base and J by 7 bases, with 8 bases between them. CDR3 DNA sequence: TGTGCCAGCAGTTTATTGGTTGGACAGCCCCAGCATTTT. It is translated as CASSLLVGQPQHF.

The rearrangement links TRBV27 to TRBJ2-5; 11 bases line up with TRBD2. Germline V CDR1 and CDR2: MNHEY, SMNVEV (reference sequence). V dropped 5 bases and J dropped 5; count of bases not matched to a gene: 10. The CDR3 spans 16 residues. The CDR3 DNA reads TGTGCCAGCAGTGGCCACGGTAGCGGGGGGGTGGAGACCCAGTACTTC. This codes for CASSGHGSGGVETQYF.

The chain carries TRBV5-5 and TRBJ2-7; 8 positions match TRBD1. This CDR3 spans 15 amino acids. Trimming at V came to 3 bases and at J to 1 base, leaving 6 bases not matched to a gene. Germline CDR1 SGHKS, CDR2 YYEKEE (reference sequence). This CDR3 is CASSYRDRFSYEQYF. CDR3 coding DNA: TGTGCCAGCAGCTACCGGGACAGGTTTTCCTACGAGCAGTACTTC.

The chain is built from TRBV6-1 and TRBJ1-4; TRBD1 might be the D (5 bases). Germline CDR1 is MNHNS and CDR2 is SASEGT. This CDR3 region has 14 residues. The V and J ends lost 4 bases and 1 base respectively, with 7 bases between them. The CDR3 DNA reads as TGTGCCAGCAGTGCGAGGGGAACTAATGAAAAACTGTTTTTT. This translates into CASSARGTNEKLFF.

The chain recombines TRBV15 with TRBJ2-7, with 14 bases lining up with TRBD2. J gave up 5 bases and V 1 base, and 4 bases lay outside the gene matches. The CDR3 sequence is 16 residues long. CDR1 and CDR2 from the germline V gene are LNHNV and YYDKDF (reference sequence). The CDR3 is CATSRAPGLAGDEQYF. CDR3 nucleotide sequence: TGTGCCACCAGCAGAGCCCCGGGACTAGCGGGAGACGAGCAGTACTTC.

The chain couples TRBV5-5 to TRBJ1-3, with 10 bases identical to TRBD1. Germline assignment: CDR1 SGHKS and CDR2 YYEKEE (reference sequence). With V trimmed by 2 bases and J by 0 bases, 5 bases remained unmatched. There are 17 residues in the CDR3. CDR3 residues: CASSFSGTGDSGNTIYF. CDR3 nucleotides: TGTGCCAGCAGCTTCTCCGGGACAGGGGACTCTGGAAACACCATATATTTT.

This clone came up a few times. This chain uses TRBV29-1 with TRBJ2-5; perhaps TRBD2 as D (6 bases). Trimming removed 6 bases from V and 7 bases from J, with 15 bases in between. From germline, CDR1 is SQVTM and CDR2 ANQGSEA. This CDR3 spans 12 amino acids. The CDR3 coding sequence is TGCAGCGTCCGGGGGAGCGAGGGGACCCAGTACTTC. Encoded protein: CSVRGSEGTQYF.

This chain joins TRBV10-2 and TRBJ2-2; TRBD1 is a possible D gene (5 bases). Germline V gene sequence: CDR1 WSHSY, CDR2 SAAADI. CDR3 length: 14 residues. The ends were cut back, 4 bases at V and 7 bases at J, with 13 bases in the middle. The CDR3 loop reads CASSAARAVGELFF. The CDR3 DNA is TGCGCCAGCAGTGCCGCCAGGGCGGTCGGGGAGCTGTTTTTT.

DNA for the CDR3: TGCGCCAGCAGTCGGACAGGGTCCTCTGAGCAGTTCTTC. This sequence encodes CASSRTGSSEQFF. The chain employs TRBV10-1 and TRBJ2-1, with 8 bases identical to TRBD1. The CDR3 totals 13 residues. The V and J ends lost 5 bases and 9 bases, in that order; junction bases with no gene match: 6. CDR1 is WNHNN, CDR2 SYGVQD, per germline (reference sequence).

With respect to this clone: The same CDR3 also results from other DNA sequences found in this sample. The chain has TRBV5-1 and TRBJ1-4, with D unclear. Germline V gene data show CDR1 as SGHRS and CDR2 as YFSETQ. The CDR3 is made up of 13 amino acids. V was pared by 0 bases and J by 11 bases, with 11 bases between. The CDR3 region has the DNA TGCGCCAGCAGCTTGGGAGACCTCGGGAAACTGTTTTTT. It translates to CASSLGDLGKLFF.

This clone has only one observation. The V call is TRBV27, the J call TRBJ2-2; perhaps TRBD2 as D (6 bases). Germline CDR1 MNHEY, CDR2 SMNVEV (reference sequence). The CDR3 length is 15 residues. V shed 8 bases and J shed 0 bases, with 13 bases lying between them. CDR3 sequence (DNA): TGTGCCAGCTGCTTGGGGAGGACGAACACCGGGGAGCTGTTTTTT. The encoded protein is CASCLGRTNTGELFF.

The CDR3 DNA follows: TGTGCCAGCAGTGATACGGGACAGGGTTTAAGAGGCTACACCTTC. This codes for CASSDTGQGLRGYTF. The chain carries TRBV6-1 and TRBJ1-2, with 9 nucleotides matching TRBD1. V shed 3 bases, J shed 8 bases, and the junction held 10 bases outside the gene matches. The CDR3 consists of 15 residues. Germline V gene data show CDR1 as MNHNS and CDR2 as SASEGT.

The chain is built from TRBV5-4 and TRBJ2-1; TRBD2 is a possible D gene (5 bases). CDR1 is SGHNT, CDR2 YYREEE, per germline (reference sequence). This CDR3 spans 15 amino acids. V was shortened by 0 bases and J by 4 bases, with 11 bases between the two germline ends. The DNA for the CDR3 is TGTGCCAGCAGCTTGGATGGGAGCTCTTACAATGAGCAGTTCTTC. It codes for CASSLDGSSYNEQFF.

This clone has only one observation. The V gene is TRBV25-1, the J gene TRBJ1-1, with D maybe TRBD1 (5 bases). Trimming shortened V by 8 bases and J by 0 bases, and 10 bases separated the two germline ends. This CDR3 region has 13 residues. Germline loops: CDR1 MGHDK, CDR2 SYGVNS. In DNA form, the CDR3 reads TGTGCCAGCGGAACAGGATTGAACACTGAAGCTTTCTTT. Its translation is CASGTGLNTEAFF. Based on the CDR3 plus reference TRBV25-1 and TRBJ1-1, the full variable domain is EADIYQTPRYLVIGTGKKITLECSQTMGHDKMYWYQQDPGMELHLIHYSYGVNSTEKGDLSSESTVSRIRTEHFPLTLESARPSHTSQYLCASGTGLNTEAFFGQGTRLTVV.

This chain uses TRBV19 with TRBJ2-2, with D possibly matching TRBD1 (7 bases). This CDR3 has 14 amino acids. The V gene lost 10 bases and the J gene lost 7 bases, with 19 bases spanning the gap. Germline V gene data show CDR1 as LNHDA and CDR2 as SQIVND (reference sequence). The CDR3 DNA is TGTGCCACCAAGGATTACAGGGGAGGCGGGGAGCTGTTTTTT. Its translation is CATKDYRGGGELFF.